A single sample gave rise to the 20 T cell receptor beta chains below, sequenced in a study of blood T cell repertoires in COVID-19. The table came from immunoSEQ multiplex PCR; TCRdb's copy has only in-frame clones and leaves some out. The sample shows some 280,000 clones, roughly 89% of them seen only once. Sequencing input: peripheral blood. The receptors originated from a woman aged 25 to 39 with active or convalescent COVID-19.

This clone occurred once. The chain links TRBV6-6 to TRBJ1-3, with D perhaps matching TRBD1 (6 bases). Germline V gives CDR1 MNHNY, CDR2 SVGAGI (reference sequence). Deletions cut 11 bases from V and 4 bases from J, with 15 bases between. The CDR3 runs 13 residues. CDR3 sequence (DNA): TGTGCCGTAGAGGCGGGGGCCGGAAACACCATATATTTT. This sequence encodes CAVEAGAGNTIYF.

The CDR3 DNA reads TGTGCCAGCAGTTCGCAGGGGTCTAGCAATCAGCCCCAGCATTTT. Protein sequence: CASSSQGSSNQPQHF. The genes are TRBV6-2 or TRBV6-3 and TRBJ1-5; a possible D gene is TRBD1 (6 bases). Trimming shortened V by 4 bases and J by 0 bases, and 10 bases separated the two germline ends. The CDR3 is 15 residues long. The V gene's germline CDR1 is MNHEY and CDR2 SVGEGT.

The V call is TRBV5-4, the J call TRBJ2-1; 11 nucleotides align to TRBD2. V lost 3 bases to trimming and J lost 4 bases; unmatched junction nucleotides: 6. The CDR3 runs to 16 residues. CDR1 is SGHNT, CDR2 YYREEE, per germline (reference sequence). CDR3: CASSSLAGGLYNEQFF. CDR3 nucleotides: TGTGCCAGCAGCTCCCTAGCGGGGGGCCTTTACAATGAGCAGTTCTTC.

This sequence joins TRBV29-1 and TRBJ1-1; 9 nucleotides agree with TRBD1. In germline, CDR1 is SQVTM, CDR2 ANQGSEA. This CDR3 comprises 14 residues. J was trimmed by 3 bases and V by 3 bases; bases with no gene match: 5. The CDR3 protein is CSVDPGQGYTEAFF. CDR3 bases: TGCAGCGTTGATCCGGGACAGGGTTACACTGAAGCTTTCTTT.

The rearrangement joins TRBV2 to TRBJ1-6; D is uncertain. Germline CDR1 SNHLY, CDR2 FYNNEI. This CDR3 is 17 amino acids long. V lost 8 bases and J lost 8, with 25 bases in between. Here the CDR3 reads CASAGRRARRMDSPLHF. DNA for the CDR3: TGTGCCAGCGCCGGGAGGAGGGCCCGCCGGATGGATTCACCCCTCCACTTT.

The chain has TRBV7-3 and TRBJ2-7; no reliable D call. V lost 2 bases, J lost 6 bases, and 8 bases lay in between. The germline CDR1 and CDR2 sequences are SGHTA and FQGTGA. The CDR3 contains 12 residues. CDR3: CASSLLSAEQYF. In DNA, the CDR3 is TGTGCCAGCAGCTTATTGAGTGCCGAGCAGTACTTC.

The rearrangement joins TRBV10-3 to TRBJ1-5; the D gene is possibly TRBD1 (5 bases). Trimming removed 8 bases at V and 1 base at J, with 18 bases between. CDR3 length equals 16 residues. The germline V gene encodes CDR1 ENHRY and CDR2 SYGVKD. The CDR3 protein is CAIGTGVRGSNQPQHF. The CDR3 nucleotides read TGTGCCATCGGGACGGGAGTAAGGGGAAGCAATCAGCCCCAGCATTTT.

V gene TRBV5-1 combines with J gene TRBJ2-1; 14 bases match TRBD2. CDR1 SGHRS and CDR2 YFSETQ come from the germline V gene. The V gene end was trimmed by 2 bases and the J gene end by 8 bases; junction bases not matched to a gene: 9. The CDR3 sequence is 17 residues long. CDR3 DNA: TGCGCCAGCAGCTTAGTAATACCGGGACTAGCGGGGGATGAGCAGTTCTTC. It is translated as CASSLVIPGLAGDEQFF.

The rearrangement joins TRBV7-8 to TRBJ2-3; D unresolved. V was pared by 2 bases and J by 7 bases, with 7 bases between. Per germline, CDR1 SGHVS and CDR2 FQNEAQ. The length of the CDR3 is 12 residues. The CDR3 loop is CASSLQSHTQYF. DNA for the CDR3: TGTGCCAGCAGCTTACAGTCTCATACGCAGTATTTT.

This clone was detected once. V gene TRBV27 combines with J gene TRBJ1-2; D might be TRBD1 (5 bases). V lost 5 bases and J lost 5, with 15 bases in between. The CDR3 loop spans 14 amino acids. Germline CDR1 reads MNHEY; CDR2 reads SMNVEV (reference sequence). CDR3: CASSPSPPGYGYTF. As DNA, the CDR3 is TGTGCCAGCAGTCCCTCCCCACCAGGGTATGGCTACACCTTC.

The gene calls are TRBV5-6 and TRBJ1-2; 7 bases align to TRBD1. The ends lost 0 bases at V and 7 bases at J; junction bases unmatched: 12. The CDR3 extends over 16 amino acids. Germline CDR1 and CDR2: SGHDT and YYEEEE. The CDR3 loop reads CASSLAHRSGGGGYTF. The DNA for the CDR3 is TGTGCCAGCAGCTTGGCCCATAGGTCAGGGGGAGGTGGCTACACCTTC. The full variable domain, completed using reference TRBV5-6 and TRBJ1-2, is DAGVTQSPTHLIKTRGQQVTLRCSPKSGHDTVSWYQQALGQGPQFIFQYYEEEERQRGNFPDRFSGHQFPNYSSELNVNALLLGDSALYLCASSLAHRSGGGGYTFGSGTRLTVV.

The chain carries TRBV7-2 and TRBJ2-3; tentatively, D is TRBD2 (6 bases). Trimming left V 6 bases short and J 0 bases short, with 7 bases between. The germline V gene has CDR1 SGHTA and CDR2 FQGNSA. The CDR3 is 13 amino acids. CDR3 region: CASRGGSTDTQYF. DNA for the CDR3: TGTGCCAGCAGGGGGGGTAGCACAGATACGCAGTATTTT.

The chain's CDR3 is CASSLPGQGALSRADTQYF. The CDR3 DNA reads TGTGCCAGCAGCCTGCCGGGACAGGGCGCTCTTTCACGAGCAGATACGCAGTATTTT. The chain carries TRBV7-2 and TRBJ2-3, with 9 bases aligning to TRBD1. The CDR3 is 19 amino acids. The junction had 19 bases not matched to a gene; V was cut back by 5 bases and J by 4 bases. The germline CDR1 and CDR2 sequences are SGHTA and FQGNSA.

This chain connects TRBV5-1 to TRBJ2-1; 8 nucleotides match TRBD1. The CDR3 covers 13 residues. With 7 bases clipped from V and 6 bases from J, the junction kept 6 bases outside the gene matches. The germline V gene encodes CDR1 SGHRS and CDR2 YFSETQ. The CDR3 DNA follows: TGCGCCAGCGCAGGGACAGGAGTCAATGAGCAGTTCTTC. Amino acids: CASAGTGVNEQFF. Drawing the rest from reference TRBV5-1 and TRBJ2-1, the complete variable domain is KAGVTQTPRYLIKTRGQQVTLSCSPISGHRSVSWYQQTPGQGLQFLFEYFSETQRNKGNFPGRFSGRQFSNSRSEMNVSTLELGDSALYLCASAGTGVNEQFFGPGTRLTVL.

The rearrangement links TRBV7-9 to TRBJ1-4; 9 nucleotides agree with TRBD1. The J segment lost 0 bases and the V segment lost 4 bases, leaving 3 bases of the junction unmatched. Germline CDR1 and CDR2: SEHNR and FQNEAQ (reference sequence). This CDR3 contains 16 residues. The CDR3 is CASSSGQGTTNEKLFF. The CDR3 DNA reads as TGTGCCAGCAGCTCCGGACAGGGGACAACTAATGAAAAACTGTTTTTT. Full variable domain (remainder filled in from reference TRBV7-9 and TRBJ1-4): DTGVSQNPRHKITKRGQNVTFRCDPISEHNRLYWYRQTLGQGPEFLTYFQNEAQLEKSRLLSDRFSAERPKGSFSTLEIQRTEQGDSAMYLCASSSGQGTTNEKLFFGSGTQLSVL.

The chain links TRBV30 to TRBJ2-3, with D perhaps matching TRBD2 (7 bases). CDR1 GTSNPN and CDR2 SVGIG come from the germline V gene (reference sequence). Trimming removed 2 bases from V and 1 base from J, with 16 bases in between. The length of the CDR3 is 16 residues. The CDR3 region is CAWSRLGGAGTDTQYF. The CDR3 coding sequence is TGTGCCTGGAGTCGCCTGGGGGGGGCGGGCACAGATACGCAGTATTTT.

CDR3 nucleotide sequence: TGCGCCAGCAGAATTGGGACTTCCCAAGAGACCCAGTACTTC. The encoded protein is CASRIGTSQETQYF. The rearrangement links TRBV5-1 to TRBJ2-5; a weak D match, TRBD2 (6 bases). Deletions cut 5 bases from V and 1 base from J, with 12 bases between. The CDR3 is 14 residues long. Germline V lookup: CDR1 SGHRS, CDR2 YFSETQ.

The chain combines TRBV9 with TRBJ2-7; TRBD1 matches 9 bases. This CDR3 is built from 17 residues. V lost 4 bases and J lost 6; bases outside the gene matches: 17. The V gene's germline CDR1 is SGDLS and CDR2 YYNGEE. In DNA form, the CDR3 reads TGTGCCAGCAGCCCCACTGGCGGGGGACAGGGATATCGCGAGCAGTACTTC. This codes for CASSPTGGGQGYREQYF.

The chain is built from TRBV6-2 or TRBV6-3 and TRBJ2-7, with D possibly TRBD1 on 6 matching bases. CDR1 is MNHEY and CDR2 is SVGEGT in the germline V gene. This CDR3 has 14 residues. The V gene lost 5 bases and the J gene lost 1 base, with 12 bases spanning the gap. Here the CDR3 reads CASSSPDRSYEQYF. The CDR3 region has the DNA TGTGCCAGCAGTAGCCCGGACAGATCCTACGAGCAGTACTTC.

The chain carries TRBV6-4 and TRBJ1-1, with a tentative D call TRBD1 (6 bases). The germline V and J ends were trimmed by 7 bases and 1 base, with 31 bases remaining between them. This CDR3 comprises 20 residues. Germline values: CDR1 MRHNA, CDR2 SNTAGT. This chain's CDR3 is CASNFGPELSPGQRNTEAFF. The CDR3 DNA reads as TGTGCCAGCAACTTCGGCCCCGAACTATCACCGGGACAAAGGAACACTGAAGCTTTCTTT.